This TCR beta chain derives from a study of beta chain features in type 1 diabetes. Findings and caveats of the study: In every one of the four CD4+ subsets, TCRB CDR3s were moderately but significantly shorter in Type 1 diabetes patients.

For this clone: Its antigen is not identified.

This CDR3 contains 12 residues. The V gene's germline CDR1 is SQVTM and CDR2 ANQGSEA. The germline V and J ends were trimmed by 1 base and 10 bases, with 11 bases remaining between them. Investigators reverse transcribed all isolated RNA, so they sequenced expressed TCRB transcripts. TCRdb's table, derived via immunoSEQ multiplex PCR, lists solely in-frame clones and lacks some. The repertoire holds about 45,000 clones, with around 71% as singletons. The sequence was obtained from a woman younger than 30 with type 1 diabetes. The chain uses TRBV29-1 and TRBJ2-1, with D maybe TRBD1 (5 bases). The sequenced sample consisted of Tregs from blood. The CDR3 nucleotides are TGCAGCGTTGAAGTCCAGGGTGACGAGCAGTTCTTC. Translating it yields CSVEVQGDEQFF.